The 5 T cell receptor beta chains in this list originate from one sample, sequenced in a study of T-cell memory formation after mild COVID-19. TCRdb itself ran the 5' RACE reads through MiXCR, one entry per CDR3 protein. This table has fewer than 200,000 distinct CDR3 sequences, 10% to 15% appearing once. The source material was PBMCs or a T cell subset sorted from them (not recorded which). These receptors were taken from a man between 18 and 35 years old who had mild COVID-19 (a few samples of this study predate the infection). Cell type and time point are not known.

This clonotype was seen more than once but under ten times. The chain joins TRBV5-1 to TRBJ2-1, with TRBD2 matching 11 bases. The CDR3 spans 15 residues. Per the germline V gene, CDR1 is SGHRS and CDR2 is YFSETQ. V lost 0 bases and J lost 7; bases outside the gene matches: 3. CDR3 in DNA: TGCGCCAGCAGCTTGGAATTAGCGGGGGGGAATGAGCAGTTCTTC. Its translation: CASSLELAGGNEQFF.

This chain connects TRBV5-4 to TRBJ1-6, with D perhaps matching TRBD1 (6 bases). V was shortened by 4 bases and J by 7 bases, with 21 bases between the two germline ends. Germline CDR1 is SGHNT and CDR2 is YYREEE (reference sequence). The CDR3 is 17 residues long. The CDR3 nucleotides are TGTGCCAGCAGCAGCACGTTGGGGGCGGTCTTCAATTCACCCCTCCACTTT. Translation: CASSSTLGAVFNSPLHF.

This clonotype was counted between two and nine times. The V and J genes are TRBV9 and TRBJ2-3, with D possibly TRBD1 on 5 matching bases. Germline loops: CDR1 SGDLS, CDR2 YYNGEE. The CDR3 is 13 residues long. V lost 5 bases and J lost 5, with 12 bases in between. CDR3 sequence: CASSQGPGDTQYF. The CDR3 bases are TGTGCCAGCAGTCAGGGCCCTGGAGATACGCAGTATTTT.

The sample holds a few counts of this clonotype. V usage is TRBV6-1 and J usage is TRBJ2-3; 8 bases fit TRBD2. CDR1 is MNHNS and CDR2 is SASEGT in the germline V gene. This CDR3 comprises 14 residues. After removal of 6 bases from V and 10 bases from J, the junction contained 12 bases not matched to a gene. CDR3: CASSSGTRLKAQYF. Here the CDR3 DNA reads TGTGCCAGCAGCTCCGGGACTAGACTAAAAGCGCAGTATTTT.

V gene TRBV12-3 or TRBV12-4 combines with J gene TRBJ2-5; unclear D gene. V lost 6 bases and J 5 bases, leaving 10 bases between the germline ends. The CDR3 length is 12 residues. CDR3 loop: CASSSRRETQYF. CDR3 DNA: TGTGCCAGCAGCTCCCGTAGGGAGACCCAGTACTTC.